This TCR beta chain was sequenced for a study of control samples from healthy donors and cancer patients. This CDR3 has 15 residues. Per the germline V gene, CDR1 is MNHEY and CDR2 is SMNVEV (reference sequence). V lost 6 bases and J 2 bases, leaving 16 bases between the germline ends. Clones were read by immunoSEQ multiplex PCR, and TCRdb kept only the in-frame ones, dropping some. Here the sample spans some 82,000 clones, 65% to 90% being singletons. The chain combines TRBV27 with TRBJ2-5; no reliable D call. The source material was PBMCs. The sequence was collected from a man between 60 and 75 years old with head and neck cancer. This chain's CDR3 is CASRTASSKQETQYF. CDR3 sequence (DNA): TGTGCCAGCAGGACGGCCTCGAGTAAGCAAGAGACCCAGTACTTC.